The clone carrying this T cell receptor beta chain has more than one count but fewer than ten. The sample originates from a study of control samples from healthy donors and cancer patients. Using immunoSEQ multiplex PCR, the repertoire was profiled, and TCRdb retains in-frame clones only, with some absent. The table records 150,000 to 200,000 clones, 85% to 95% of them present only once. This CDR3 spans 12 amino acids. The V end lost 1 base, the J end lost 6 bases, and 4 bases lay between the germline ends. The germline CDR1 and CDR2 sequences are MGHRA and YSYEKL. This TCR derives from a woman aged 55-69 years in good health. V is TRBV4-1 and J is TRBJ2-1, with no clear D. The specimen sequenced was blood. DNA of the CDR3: TGCGCCAGCAGCCAAGGGACCAATGAGCAGTTCTTC. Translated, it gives CASSQGTNEQFF.